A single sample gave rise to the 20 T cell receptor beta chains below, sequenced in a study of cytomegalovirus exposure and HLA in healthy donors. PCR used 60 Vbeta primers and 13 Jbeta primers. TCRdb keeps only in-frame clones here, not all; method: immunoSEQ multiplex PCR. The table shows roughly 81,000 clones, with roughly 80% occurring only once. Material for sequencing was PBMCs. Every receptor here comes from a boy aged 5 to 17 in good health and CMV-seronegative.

Here the CDR3 reads CASSLYAGGTDTQYF. CDR3 DNA: TGTGCCAGCAGCTTATATGCAGGGGGCACAGATACGCAGTATTTT. This rearrangement joins TRBV7-2 to TRBJ2-3; tentative D call: TRBD1 (6 bases). The CDR3 covers 15 residues. Germline V gene sequence: CDR1 SGHTA, CDR2 FQGNSA. V was trimmed by 2 bases and J by 1 base, leaving 10 bases between them.

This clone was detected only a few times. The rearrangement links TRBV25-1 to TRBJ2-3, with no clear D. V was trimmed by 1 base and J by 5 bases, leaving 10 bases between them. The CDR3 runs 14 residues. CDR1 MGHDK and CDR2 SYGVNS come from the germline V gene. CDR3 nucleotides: TGTGCCAGCAGTGAATCGGTACCGGGAGATACGCAGTATTTT. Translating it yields CASSESVPGDTQYF.

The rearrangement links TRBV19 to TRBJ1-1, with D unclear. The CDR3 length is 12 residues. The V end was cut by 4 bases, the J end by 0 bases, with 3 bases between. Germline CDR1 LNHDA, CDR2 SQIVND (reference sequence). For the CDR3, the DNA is TGTGCCAGTAGTAACTTGAACACTGAAGCTTTCTTT. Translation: CASSNLNTEAFF.

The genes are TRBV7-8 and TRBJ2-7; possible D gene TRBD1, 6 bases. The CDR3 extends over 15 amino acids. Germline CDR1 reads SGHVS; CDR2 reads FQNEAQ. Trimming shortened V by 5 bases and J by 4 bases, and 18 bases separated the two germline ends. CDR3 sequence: CASSPQVGQFYEQYF. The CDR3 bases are TGTGCCAGCAGCCCCCAGGTCGGACAGTTTTACGAGCAGTACTTC.

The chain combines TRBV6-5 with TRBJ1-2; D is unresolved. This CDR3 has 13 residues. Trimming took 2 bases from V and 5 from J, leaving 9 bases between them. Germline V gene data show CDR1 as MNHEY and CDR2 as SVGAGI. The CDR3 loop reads CASSYIRNYGYTF. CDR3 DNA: TGTGCCAGCAGTTACATCAGGAATTATGGCTACACCTTC.

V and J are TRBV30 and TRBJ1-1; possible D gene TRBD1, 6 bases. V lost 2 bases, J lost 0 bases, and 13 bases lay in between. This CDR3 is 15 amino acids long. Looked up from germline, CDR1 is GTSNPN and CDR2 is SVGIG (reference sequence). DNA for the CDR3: TGTGCCTGGAGTCTCAGGGGCCAAATGAACACTGAAGCTTTCTTT. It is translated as CAWSLRGQMNTEAFF. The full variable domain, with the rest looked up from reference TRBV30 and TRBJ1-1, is SQTIHQWPATLVQPVGSPLSLECTVEGTSNPNLYWYRQAAGRGLQLLFYSVGIGQISSEVPQNLSASRPQDRQFILSSKKLLLSDSGFYLCAWSLRGQMNTEAFFGQGTRLTVV.

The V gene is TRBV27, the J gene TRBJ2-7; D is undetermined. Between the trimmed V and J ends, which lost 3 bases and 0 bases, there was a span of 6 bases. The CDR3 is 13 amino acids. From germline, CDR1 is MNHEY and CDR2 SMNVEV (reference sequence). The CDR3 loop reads CASSFTVSYEQYF. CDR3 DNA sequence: TGTGCCAGCAGTTTTACAGTCTCCTACGAGCAGTACTTC.

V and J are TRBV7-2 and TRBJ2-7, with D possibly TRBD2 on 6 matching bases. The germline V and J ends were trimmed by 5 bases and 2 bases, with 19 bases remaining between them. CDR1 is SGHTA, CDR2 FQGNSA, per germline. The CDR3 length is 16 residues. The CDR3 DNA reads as TGTGCCAGCAGCCAAAGTCCCGGGACTGATCCCTACGAGCAGTACTTC. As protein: CASSQSPGTDPYEQYF.

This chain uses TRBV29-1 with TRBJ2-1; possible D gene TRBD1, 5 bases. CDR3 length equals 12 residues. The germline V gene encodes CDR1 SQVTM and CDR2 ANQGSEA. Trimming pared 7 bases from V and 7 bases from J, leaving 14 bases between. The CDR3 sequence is CSAKDGHNEQFF. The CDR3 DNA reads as TGCAGCGCCAAGGACGGACATAATGAGCAGTTCTTC.

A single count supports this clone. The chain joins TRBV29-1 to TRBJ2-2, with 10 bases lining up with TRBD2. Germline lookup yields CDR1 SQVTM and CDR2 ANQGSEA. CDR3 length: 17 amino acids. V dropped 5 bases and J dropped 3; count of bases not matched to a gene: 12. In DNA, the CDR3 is TGCAGCGTTAGGCGGCTAGCGGGAGTTGACGACACCGGGGAGCTGTTTTTT. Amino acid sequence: CSVRRLAGVDDTGELFF.

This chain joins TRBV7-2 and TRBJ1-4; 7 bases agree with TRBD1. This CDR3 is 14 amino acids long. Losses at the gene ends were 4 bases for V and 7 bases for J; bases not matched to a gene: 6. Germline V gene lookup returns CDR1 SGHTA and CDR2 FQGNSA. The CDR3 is CASSSDRMGEKLFF. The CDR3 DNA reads TGTGCCAGCAGCTCGGACAGGATGGGTGAAAAACTGTTTTTT.

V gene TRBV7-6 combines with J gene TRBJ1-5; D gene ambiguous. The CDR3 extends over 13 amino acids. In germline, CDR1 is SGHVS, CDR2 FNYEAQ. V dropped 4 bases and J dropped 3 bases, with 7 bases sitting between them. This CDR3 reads CASSSEYNQPQHF. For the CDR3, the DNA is TGTGCCAGCAGCTCGGAGTACAATCAGCCCCAGCATTTT.

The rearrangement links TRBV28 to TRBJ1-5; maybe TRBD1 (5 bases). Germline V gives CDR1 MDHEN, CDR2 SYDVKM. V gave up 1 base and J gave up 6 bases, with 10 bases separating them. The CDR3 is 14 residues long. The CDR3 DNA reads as TGTGCCAGCAGTTTATCGACAGAGTCTCAGCCCCAGCATTTT. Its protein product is CASSLSTESQPQHF.

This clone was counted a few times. Here the CDR3 DNA reads TGTGCCAGCAGCTTGGCGGCCGCAGCGGCTAATGAAAAACTGTTTTTT. Translating gives CASSLAAAAANEKLFF. The chain joins TRBV5-6 to TRBJ1-4; no definite D call. The CDR3 covers 16 residues. Germline V lookup: CDR1 SGHDT, CDR2 YYEEEE. V was clipped by 0 bases and J by 3 bases, with 12 bases between them.

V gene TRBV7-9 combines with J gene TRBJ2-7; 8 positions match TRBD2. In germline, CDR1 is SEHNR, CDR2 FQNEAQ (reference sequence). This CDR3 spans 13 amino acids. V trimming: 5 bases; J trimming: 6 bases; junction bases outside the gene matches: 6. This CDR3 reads CASSADTSGEQYF. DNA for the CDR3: TGTGCCAGCAGCGCCGATACTAGCGGCGAGCAGTACTTC.

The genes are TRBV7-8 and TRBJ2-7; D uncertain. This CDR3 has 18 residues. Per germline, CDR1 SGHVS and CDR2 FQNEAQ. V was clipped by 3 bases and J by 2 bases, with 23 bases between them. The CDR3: CASSFTSELRYQTYEQYF. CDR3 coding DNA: TGTGCCAGCAGCTTTACGTCCGAGCTCAGGTATCAAACCTACGAGCAGTACTTC.

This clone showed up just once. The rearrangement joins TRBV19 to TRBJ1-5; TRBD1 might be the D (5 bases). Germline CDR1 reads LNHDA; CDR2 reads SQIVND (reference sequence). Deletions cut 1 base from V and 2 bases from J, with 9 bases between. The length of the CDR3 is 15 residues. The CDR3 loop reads CASSIASGGNQPQHF. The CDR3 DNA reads TGTGCCAGTAGTATAGCATCGGGGGGCAATCAGCCCCAGCATTTT.

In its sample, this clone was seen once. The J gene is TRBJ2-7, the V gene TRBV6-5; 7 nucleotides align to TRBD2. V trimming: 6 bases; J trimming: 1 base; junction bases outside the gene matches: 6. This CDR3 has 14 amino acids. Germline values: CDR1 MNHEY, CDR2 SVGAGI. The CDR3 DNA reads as TGTGCCAGCAGGGATACTAGCGTTTCCTACGAGCAGTACTTC. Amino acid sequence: CASRDTSVSYEQYF.

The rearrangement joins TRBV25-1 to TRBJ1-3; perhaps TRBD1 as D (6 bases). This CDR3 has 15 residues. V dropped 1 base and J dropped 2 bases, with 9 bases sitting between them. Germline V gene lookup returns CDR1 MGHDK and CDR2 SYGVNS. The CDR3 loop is CASSESGAPGNTIYF. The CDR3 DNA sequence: TGTGCCAGCAGTGAATCAGGGGCCCCTGGAAACACCATATATTTT.

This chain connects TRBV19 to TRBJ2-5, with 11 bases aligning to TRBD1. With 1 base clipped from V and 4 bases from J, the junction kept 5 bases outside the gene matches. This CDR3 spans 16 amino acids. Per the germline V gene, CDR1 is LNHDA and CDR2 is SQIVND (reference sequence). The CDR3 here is CASSIGTGTGGETQYF. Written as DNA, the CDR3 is TGTGCCAGTAGTATAGGGACCGGGACAGGGGGAGAGACCCAGTACTTC.